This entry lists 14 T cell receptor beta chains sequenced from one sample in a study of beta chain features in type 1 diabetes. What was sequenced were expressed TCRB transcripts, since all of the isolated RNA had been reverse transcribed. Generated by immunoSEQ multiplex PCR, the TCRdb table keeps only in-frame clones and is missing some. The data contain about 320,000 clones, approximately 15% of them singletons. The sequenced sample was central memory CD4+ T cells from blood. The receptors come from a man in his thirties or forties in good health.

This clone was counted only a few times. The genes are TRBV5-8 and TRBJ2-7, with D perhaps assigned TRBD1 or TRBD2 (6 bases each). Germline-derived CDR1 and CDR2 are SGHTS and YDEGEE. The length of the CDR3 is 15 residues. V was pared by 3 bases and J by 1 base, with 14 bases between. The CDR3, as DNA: TGTGCCAGCAGCTGGGGCACAGGGAGGTCCTACGAGCAGTACTTC. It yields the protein CASSWGTGRSYEQYF.

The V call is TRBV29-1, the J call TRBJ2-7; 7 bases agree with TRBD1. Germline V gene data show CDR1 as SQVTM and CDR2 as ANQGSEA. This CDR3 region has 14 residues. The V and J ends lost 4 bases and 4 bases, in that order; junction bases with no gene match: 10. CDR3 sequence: CSVAGTEKSYEQYF. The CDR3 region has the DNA TGCAGCGTTGCTGGGACAGAAAAGAGTTACGAGCAGTACTTC.

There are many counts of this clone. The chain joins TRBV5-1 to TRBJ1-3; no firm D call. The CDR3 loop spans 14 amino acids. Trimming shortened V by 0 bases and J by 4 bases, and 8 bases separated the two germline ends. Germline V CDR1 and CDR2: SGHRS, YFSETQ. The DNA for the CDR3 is TGCGCCAGCAGCTTGGAGGGTTCCGGAAACACCATATATTTT. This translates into CASSLEGSGNTIYF. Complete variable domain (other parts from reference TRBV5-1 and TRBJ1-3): KAGVTQTPRYLIKTRGQQVTLSCSPISGHRSVSWYQQTPGQGLQFLFEYFSETQRNKGNFPGRFSGRQFSNSRSEMNVSTLELGDSALYLCASSLEGSGNTIYFGEGSWLTVV.

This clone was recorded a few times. The CDR3 is CASSYPAGAGFF. CDR3 sequence (DNA): TGTGCCAGCAGTTACCCCGCCGGGGCCGGTTTCTTT. V and J are TRBV6-5 and TRBJ1-1; possibly TRBD1 for D (5 bases). Germline V gene sequence: CDR1 MNHEY, CDR2 SVGAGI. Trimming stripped 2 bases from V and 13 bases from J, with 14 bases between. The CDR3 totals 12 residues.

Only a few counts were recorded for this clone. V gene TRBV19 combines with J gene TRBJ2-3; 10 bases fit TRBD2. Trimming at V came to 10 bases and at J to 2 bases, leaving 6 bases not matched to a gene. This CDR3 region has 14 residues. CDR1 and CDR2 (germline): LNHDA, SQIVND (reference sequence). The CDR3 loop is CATSLAGATDTQYF. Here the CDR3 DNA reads TGTGCCACAAGTCTAGCGGGAGCCACAGATACGCAGTATTTT.

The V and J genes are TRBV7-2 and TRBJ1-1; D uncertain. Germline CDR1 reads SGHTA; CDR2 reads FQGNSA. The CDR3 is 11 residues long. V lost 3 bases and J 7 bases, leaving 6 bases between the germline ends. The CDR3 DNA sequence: TGTGCCAGCAGCTTTTTTAATGAAGCTTTCTTT. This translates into CASSFFNEAFF.

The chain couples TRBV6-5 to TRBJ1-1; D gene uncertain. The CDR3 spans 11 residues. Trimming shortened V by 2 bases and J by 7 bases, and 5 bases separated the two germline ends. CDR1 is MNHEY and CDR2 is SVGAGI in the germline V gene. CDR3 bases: TGTGCCAGCAGTTACGGTTTTGAAGCTTTCTTT. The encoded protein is CASSYGFEAFF.

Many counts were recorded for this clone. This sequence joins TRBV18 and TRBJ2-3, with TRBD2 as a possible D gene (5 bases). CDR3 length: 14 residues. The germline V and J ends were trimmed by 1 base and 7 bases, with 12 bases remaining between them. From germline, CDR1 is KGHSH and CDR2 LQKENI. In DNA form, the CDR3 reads TGTGCCAGCTCACCACGGACTTTAGGACATACGCAGTATTTT. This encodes CASSPRTLGHTQYF. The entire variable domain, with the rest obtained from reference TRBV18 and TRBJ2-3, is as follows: NAGVMQNPRHLVRRRGQEARLRCSPMKGHSHVYWYRQLPEEGLKFMVYLQKENIIDESGMPKERFSAEFPKEGPSILRIQQVVRGDSAAYFCASSPRTLGHTQYFGPGTRLTVL.

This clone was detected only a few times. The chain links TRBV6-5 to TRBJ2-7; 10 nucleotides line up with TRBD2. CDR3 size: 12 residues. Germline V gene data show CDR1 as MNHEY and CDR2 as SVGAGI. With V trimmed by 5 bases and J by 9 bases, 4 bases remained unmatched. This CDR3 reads CASSEAGGRQYV. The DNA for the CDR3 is TGTGCCAGCAGTGAAGCGGGAGGGAGGCAGTACGTC.

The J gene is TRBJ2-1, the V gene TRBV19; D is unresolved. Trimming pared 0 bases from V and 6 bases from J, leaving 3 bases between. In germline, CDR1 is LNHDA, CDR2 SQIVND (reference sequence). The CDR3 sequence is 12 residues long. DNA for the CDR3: TGTGCCAGTAGTATAGATATCAATGAGCAGTTCTTC. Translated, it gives CASSIDINEQFF.

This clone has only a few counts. The CDR3 sequence is CASSLEGKGPDEQFF. The CDR3 nucleotides read TGCGCCAGCAGCTTGGAGGGTAAGGGACCCGACGAGCAGTTCTTC. J is TRBJ2-1 and V is TRBV5-1; tentatively, D is TRBD1 or TRBD2 (5 bases each). CDR3 length equals 15 residues. Germline CDR1 reads SGHRS; CDR2 reads YFSETQ. V lost 0 bases and J 10 bases, leaving 17 bases between the germline ends.

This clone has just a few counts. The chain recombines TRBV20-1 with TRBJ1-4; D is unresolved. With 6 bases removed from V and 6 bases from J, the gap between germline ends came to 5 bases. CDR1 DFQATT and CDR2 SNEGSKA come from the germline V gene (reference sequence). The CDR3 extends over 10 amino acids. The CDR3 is CSAGHEKLFF. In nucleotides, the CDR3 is TGCAGTGCCGGACATGAAAAACTGTTTTTT.

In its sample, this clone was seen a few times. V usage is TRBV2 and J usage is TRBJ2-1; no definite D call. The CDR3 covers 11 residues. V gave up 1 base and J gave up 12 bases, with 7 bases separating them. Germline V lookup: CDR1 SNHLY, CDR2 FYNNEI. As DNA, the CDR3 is TGTGCCAGCAGTGAAGTTCCGGGGCAGTTCTTC. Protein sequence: CASSEVPGQFF.

The CDR3 spells CASSQAGQGRGLVKNIQYF. In nucleotides, the CDR3 is TGCGCCAGCAGCCAAGCCGGACAGGGGAGGGGTTTAGTCAAAAACATTCAGTACTTC. V usage is TRBV4-3 and J usage is TRBJ2-4, with 9 positions matching TRBD1. Germline V gives CDR1 LGHNA, CDR2 YSLEER. The J segment lost 3 bases and the V segment lost 1 base, leaving 13 bases of the junction unmatched. CDR3 length equals 19 residues.